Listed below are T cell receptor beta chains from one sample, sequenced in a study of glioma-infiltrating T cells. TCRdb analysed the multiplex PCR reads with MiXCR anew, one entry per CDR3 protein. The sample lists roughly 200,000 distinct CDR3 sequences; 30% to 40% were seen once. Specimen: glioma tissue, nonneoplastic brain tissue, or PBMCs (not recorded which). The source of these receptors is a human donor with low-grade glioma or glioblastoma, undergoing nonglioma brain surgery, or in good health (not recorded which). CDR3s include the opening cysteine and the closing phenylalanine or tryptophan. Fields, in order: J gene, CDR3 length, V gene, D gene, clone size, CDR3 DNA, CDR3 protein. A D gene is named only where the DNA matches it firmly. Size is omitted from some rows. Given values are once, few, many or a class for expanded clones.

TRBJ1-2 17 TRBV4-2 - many TGTGCCAGCAGCCAAGCCCCTACAGGGAATACTAACTATGGCTACACCTTC CASSQAPTGNTNYGYTF
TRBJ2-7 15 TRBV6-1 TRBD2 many TGTGCCAGCAGCCCCAGTAGCGGGCCGATCTACGAGCAGTACTTC CASSPSSGPIYEQYF
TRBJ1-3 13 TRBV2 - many TGTGCCAGCTGGCGGGACTCTGGAAACACCATATATTTT CASWRDSGNTIYF
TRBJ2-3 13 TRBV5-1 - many TGCGCCAGCAGCTGGGACAGCACAGATACGCAGTATTTT CASSWDSTDTQYF
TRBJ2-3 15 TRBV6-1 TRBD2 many TGTGCCAGCATGGGGACTAGCGGGAGGTCGGATACGCAGTATTTT CASMGTSGRSDTQYF
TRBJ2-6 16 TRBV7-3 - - TGTGCCAGCAGCGTGGGAAGGGGCGGTGGGGCCAACGTCCTGACTTTC CASSVGRGGGANVLTF
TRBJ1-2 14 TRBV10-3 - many TGTGCCATCAGTGAGTCCGAGGGGAGCTATGGCTACACCTTC CAISESEGSYGYTF
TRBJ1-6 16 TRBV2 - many TGTGCCAGCAGTGATAAGGCCATCTCAAGAAATTCACCCCTCCACTTT CASSDKAISRNSPLHF
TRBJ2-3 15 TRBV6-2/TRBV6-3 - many TGTGCCAGCAGTTACTGGGCAGGGGACCCAGATACGCAGTATTTT CASSYWAGDPDTQYF
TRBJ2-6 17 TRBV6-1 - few TGTGCCAGCAGTCCGGGACGGGACCACTCTGGGGCCAACGTCCTGACTTTC CASSPGRDHSGANVLTF
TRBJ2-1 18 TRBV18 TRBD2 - TGTGCCAGCTCACTTTCGGGACTAGCGGGAGCCTCCTACAATGAGCAGTTCTTC CASSLSGLAGASYNEQFF
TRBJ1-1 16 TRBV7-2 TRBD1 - TGTGCCAGCAGCCCGAGACAGGGGGTTTCGAACACTGAAGCTTTCTTT CASSPRQGVSNTEAFF
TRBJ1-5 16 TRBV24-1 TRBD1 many TGTGCCACCAGTGACGCCACAGGGGGCAACAATCAGCCCCAGCATTTT CATSDATGGNNQPQHF
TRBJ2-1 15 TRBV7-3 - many TGTGCCAGCAGCTTATATTTGCAGTCCAGGAATGAGCAGTTCTTC CASSLYLQSRNEQFF
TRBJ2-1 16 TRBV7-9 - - TGTGCCAGTAGTATTCTGTGGGACTTAGTGTGCAATGAGCAGTTCTTC CASSILWDLVCNEQFF
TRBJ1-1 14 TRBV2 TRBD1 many TGTGCCAGCATTCCAGACAGGGTGGGCACTGAAGCTTTCTTT CASIPDRVGTEAFF
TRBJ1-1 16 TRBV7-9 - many TGTGCCACTAGGGAAAAATCCGGACAAAAGGACACTGAAGCTTTCTTT CATREKSGQKDTEAFF
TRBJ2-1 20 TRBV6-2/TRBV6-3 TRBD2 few TGTGCCAGCAGTGGACTAGCGGGAGACGCCGCTCTACTAGCCAACAATGAGCAGTTCTTC CASSGLAGDAALLANNEQFF
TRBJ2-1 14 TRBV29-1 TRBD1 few TGCAGCGCCCCGGGACAGGGTGGCTACAATGAGCAGTTCTTC CSAPGQGGYNEQFF
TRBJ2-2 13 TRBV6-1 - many TGTGCCAGCAGATACGGCAACACCGGGGAGCTGTTTTTT CASRYGNTGELFF
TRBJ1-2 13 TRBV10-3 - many TGTGCCATCAGTGGCGACAGTCCGGATGGCTACACCTTC CAISGDSPDGYTF
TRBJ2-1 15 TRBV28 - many TGTGCCAGCAGTTTATGGGCTCAGGGGGGCAATGAGCAGTTCTTC CASSLWAQGGNEQFF
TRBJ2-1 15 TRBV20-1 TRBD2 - TGCAGTGCTAGTGGCGAATGGCGGGGGACCTATGAGCAGTTCTTC CSASGEWRGTYEQFF
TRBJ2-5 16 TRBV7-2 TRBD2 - TGTGCCAGCAGCACCCCGACTAGCGGGGGGCAAGAGACCCAGTACTTC CASSTPTSGGQETQYF